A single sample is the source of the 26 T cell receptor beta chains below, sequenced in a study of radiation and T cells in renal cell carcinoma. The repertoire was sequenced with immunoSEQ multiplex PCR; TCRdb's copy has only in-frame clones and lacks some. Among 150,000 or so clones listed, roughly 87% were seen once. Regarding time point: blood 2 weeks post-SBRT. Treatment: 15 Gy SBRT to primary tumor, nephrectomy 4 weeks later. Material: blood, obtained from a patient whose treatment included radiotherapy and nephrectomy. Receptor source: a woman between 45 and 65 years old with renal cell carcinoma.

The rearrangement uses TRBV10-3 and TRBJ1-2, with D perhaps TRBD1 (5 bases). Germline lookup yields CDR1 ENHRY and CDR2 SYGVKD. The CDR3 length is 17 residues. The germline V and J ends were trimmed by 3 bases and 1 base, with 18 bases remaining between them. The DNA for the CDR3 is TGTGCCATCAGTGACGGGTTGGAGGGGCCGGTTAACTATGGCTACACCTTC. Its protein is CAISDGLEGPVNYGYTF.

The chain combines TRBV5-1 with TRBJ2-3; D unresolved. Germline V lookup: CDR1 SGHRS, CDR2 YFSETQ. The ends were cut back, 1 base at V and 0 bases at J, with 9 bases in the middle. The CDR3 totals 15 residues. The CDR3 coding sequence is TGCGCCAGCAGCTTGTCCAGTACTAGCACAGATACGCAGTATTTT. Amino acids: CASSLSSTSTDTQYF.

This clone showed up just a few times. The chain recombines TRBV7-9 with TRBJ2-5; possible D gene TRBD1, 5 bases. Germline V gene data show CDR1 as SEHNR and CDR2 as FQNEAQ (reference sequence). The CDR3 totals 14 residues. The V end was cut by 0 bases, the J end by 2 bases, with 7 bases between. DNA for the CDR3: TGTGCCAGCAGCTTAGCCTACAGGCAAGAGACCCAGTACTTC. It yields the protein CASSLAYRQETQYF.

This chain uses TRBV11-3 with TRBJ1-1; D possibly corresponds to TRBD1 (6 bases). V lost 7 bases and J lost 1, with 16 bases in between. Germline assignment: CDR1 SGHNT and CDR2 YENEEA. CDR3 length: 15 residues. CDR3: CASTPSLTGNTEAFF. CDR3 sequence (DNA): TGTGCCAGCACCCCCTCACTGACAGGGAACACTGAAGCTTTCTTT.

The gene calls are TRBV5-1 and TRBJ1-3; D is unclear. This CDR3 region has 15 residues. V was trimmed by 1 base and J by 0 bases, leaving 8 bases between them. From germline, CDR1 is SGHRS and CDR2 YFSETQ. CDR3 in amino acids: CASSLYQSSGNTIYF. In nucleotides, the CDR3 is TGCGCCAGCAGCTTGTATCAGAGCTCTGGAAACACCATATATTTT.

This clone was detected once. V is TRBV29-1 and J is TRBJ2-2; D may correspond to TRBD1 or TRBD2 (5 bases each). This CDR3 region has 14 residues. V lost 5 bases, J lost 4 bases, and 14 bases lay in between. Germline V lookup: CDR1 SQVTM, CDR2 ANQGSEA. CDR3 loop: CSVRAGSTTGELFF. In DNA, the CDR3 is TGCAGCGTTCGGGCAGGGAGCACCACCGGGGAGCTGTTTTTT.

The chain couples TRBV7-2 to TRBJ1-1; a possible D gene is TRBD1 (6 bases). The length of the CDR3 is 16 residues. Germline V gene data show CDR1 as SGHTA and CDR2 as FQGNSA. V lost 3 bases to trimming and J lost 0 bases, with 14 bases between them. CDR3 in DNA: TGTGCCAGCAGCTTCGCCCTGACAGGCCTGAACACTGAAGCTTTCTTT. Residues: CASSFALTGLNTEAFF. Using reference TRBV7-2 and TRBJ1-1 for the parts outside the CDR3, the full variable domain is GAGVSQSPSNKVTEKGKDVELRCDPISGHTALYWYRQSLGQGLEFLIYFQGNSAPDKSGLPSDRFSAERTGGSVSTLTIQRTQQEDSAVYLCASSFALTGLNTEAFFGQGTRLTVV.

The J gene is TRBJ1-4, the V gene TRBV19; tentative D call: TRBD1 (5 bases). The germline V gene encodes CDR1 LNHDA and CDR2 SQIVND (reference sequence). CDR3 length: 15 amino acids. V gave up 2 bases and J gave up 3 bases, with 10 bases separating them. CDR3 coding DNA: TGTGCCAGTAGTATACAGAGACAGCCTAATGAAAAACTGTTTTTT. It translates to CASSIQRQPNEKLFF.

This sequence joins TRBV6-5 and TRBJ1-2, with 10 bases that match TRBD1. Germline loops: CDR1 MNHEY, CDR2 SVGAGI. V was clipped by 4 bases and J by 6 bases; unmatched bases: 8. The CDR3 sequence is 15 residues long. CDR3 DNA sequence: TGTGCCAGCAGTTCGGCCGGGACAGGGGACCATGGCTACACCTTC. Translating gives CASSSAGTGDHGYTF.

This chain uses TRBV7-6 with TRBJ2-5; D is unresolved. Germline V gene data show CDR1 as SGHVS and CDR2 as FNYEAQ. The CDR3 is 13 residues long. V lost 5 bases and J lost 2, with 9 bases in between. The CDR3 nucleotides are TGTGCCAGCAGCCGAGCTAGACAAGAGACCCAGTACTTC. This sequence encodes CASSRARQETQYF.

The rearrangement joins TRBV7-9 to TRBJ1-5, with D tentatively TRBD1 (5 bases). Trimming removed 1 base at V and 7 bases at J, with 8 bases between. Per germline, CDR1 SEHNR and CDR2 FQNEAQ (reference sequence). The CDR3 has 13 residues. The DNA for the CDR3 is TGTGCCAGCAGCTTAGACAGGCCCCAGCCCCAGCATTTT. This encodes CASSLDRPQPQHF.

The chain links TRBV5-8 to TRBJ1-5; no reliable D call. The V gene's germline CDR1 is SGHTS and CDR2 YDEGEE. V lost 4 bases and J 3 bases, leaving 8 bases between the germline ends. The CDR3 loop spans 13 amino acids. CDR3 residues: CASSLQDNQPQHF. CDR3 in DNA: TGTGCCAGCAGCCTCCAAGACAATCAGCCCCAGCATTTT.

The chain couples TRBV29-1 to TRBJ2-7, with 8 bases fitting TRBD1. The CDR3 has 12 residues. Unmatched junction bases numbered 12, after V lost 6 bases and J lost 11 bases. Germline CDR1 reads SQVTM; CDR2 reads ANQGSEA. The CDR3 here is CSVAKTGEGEYF. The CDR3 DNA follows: TGCAGCGTAGCTAAGACAGGGGAAGGCGAGTACTTC.

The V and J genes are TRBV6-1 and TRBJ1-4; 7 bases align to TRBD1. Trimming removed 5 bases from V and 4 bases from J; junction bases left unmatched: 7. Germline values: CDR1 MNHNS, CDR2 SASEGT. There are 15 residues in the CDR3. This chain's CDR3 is CASSRYRGFNEKLFF. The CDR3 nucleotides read TGTGCCAGCAGTAGATACAGGGGATTTAATGAAAAACTGTTTTTT.

This CDR3 reads CASASGGALGGELFF. The DNA of the CDR3 is TGTGCCAGCGCTAGCGGGGGGGCTTTGGGCGGGGAGCTGTTTTTT. V and J are TRBV6-5 and TRBJ2-2; 12 bases fit TRBD2. The CDR3 is made up of 15 amino acids. Germline V CDR1 and CDR2: MNHEY, SVGAGI. With 8 bases clipped from V and 7 bases from J, the junction kept 8 bases outside the gene matches.

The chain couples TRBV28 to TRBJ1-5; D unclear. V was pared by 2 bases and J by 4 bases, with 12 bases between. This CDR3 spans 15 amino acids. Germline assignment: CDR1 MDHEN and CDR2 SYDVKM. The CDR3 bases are TGTGCCAGCAGTTTACCCGGCGGGCAGAATCAGCCCCAGCATTTT. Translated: CASSLPGGQNQPQHF. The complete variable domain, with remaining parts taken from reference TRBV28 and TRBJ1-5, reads DVKVTQSSRYLVKRTGEKVFLECVQDMDHENMFWYRQDPGLGLRLIYFSYDVKMKEKGDIPEGYSVSREKKERFSLILESASTNQTSMYLCASSLPGGQNQPQHFGDGTRLSIL.

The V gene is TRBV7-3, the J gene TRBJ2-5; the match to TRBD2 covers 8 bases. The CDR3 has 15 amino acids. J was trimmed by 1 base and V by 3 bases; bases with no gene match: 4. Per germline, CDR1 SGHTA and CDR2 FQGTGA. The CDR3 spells CASSFGGGRQETQYF. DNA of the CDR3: TGTGCCAGCAGCTTCGGCGGGGGGCGCCAAGAGACCCAGTACTTC.

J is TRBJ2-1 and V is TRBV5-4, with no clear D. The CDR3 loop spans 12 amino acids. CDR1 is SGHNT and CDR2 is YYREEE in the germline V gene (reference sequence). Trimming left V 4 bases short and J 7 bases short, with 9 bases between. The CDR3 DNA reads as TGTGCCAGCAGCCCTGGGAATAATGAGCAGTTCTTC. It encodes CASSPGNNEQFF.

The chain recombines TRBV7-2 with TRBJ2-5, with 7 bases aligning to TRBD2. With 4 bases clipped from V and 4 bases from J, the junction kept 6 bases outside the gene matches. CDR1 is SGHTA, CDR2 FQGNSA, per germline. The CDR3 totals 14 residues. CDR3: CASSSARGVETQYF. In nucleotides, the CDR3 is TGTGCCAGCAGCTCAGCCCGGGGGGTAGAGACCCAGTACTTC. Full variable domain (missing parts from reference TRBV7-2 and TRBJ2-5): GAGVSQSPSNKVTEKGKDVELRCDPISGHTALYWYRQSLGQGLEFLIYFQGNSAPDKSGLPSDRFSAERTGGSVSTLTIQRTQQEDSAVYLCASSSARGVETQYFGPGTRLLVL.

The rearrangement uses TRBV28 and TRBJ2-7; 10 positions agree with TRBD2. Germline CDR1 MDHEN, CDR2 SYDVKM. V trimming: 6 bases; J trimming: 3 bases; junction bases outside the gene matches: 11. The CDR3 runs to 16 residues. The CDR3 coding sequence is TGTGCCAGCAGCTTTCTAGCGGGGGCGACATTCTACGAGCAGTACTTC. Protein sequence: CASSFLAGATFYEQYF.

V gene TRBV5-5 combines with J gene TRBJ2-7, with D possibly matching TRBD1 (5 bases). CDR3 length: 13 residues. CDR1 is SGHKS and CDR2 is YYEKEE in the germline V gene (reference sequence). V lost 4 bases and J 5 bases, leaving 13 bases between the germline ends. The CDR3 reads CASSPNSGNEQYF. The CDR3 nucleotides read TGTGCCAGCAGCCCGAACTCAGGGAACGAGCAGTACTTC.

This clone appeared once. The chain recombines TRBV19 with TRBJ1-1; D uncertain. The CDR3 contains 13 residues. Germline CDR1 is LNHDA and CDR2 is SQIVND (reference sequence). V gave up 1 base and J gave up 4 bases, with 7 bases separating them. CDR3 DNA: TGTGCCAGTAGTATAGTAGGCTTCACTGAAGCTTTCTTT. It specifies CASSIVGFTEAFF.

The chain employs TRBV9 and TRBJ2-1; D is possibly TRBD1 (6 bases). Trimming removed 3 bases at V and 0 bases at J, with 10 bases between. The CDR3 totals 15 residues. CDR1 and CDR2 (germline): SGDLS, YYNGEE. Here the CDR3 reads CASSERGSSYNEQFF. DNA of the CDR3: TGTGCCAGCAGCGAAAGGGGGAGCTCCTACAATGAGCAGTTCTTC.

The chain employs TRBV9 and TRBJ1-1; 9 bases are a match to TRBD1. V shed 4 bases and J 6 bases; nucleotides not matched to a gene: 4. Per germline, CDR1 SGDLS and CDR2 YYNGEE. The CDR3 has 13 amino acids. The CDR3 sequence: CASSPGTGPEAFF. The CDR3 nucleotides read TGTGCCAGCAGCCCGGGGACAGGGCCTGAAGCTTTCTTT.

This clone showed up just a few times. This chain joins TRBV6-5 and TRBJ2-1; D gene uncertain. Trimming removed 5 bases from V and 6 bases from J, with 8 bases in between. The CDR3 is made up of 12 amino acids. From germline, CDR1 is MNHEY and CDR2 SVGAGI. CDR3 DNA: TGTGCCAGCAGTATGGCCGGCAATGAGCAGTTCTTC. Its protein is CASSMAGNEQFF.

The CDR3 is CATSRNRGPSEAFF. The CDR3 coding sequence is TGTGCCACCAGCAGGAACAGGGGCCCCTCTGAAGCTTTCTTT. The rearrangement links TRBV15 to TRBJ1-1, with TRBD1 matching over 7 bases. J was trimmed by 6 bases and V by 3 bases; bases with no gene match: 7. The length of the CDR3 is 14 residues. Germline loops: CDR1 LNHNV, CDR2 YYDKDF (reference sequence).